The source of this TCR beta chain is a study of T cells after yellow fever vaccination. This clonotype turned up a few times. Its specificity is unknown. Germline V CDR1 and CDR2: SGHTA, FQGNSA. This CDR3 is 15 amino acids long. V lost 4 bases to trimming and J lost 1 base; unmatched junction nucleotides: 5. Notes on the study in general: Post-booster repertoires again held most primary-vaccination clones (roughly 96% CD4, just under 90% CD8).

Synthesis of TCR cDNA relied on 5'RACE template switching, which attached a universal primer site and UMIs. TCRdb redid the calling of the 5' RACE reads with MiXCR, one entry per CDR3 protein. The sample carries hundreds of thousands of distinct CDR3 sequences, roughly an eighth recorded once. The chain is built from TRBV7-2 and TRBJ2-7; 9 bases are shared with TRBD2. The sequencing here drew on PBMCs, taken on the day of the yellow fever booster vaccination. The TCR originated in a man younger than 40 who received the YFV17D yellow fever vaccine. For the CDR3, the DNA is TGTGCCAGCAGCTCCCGACTAGCGGTTTCCTACGAGCAGTACTTC. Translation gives CASSSRLAVSYEQYF.